This TCR beta chain was retrieved from a study of vaccination effects on CD4 cells after COVID-19. Study background: Convalescent patients, three in all, were sampled both early and late after vaccination. Post-vaccine specimens arrived a median 72 days past the second dose.

Assay used: immunoSEQ multiplex PCR; TCRdb lists only in-frame clones, some missing. The profile shows about 15,000 clones, roughly three quarters of them singletons. With the ViraFEST assay, the study expanded antigen-specific CD4+ T cells using viral peptide pools, then sequenced them. Scientists isolated CD4+ T cells after an approximately ten-day culture period ended. PCR confirmed that the person was infected with SARS-CoV-2 between March and December 2020. Each participant was administered two doses of either the BNT162b2 or the mRNA-1273 vaccine. Each well held 1.5 million to 2 million PBMC cultured with about 10 ug/ml peptides and around 11 IU/ml IL-2. Replacing half the medium with IL-2 medium was done on days 3 and 7. In the case of this clone: The antigen is not known.

The clonotype originates from a human donor who had a prior SARS-CoV-2 infection. Specimen: CD4+ T cells from PBMCs cultured with HCoV-NL63 spike peptides, collected after COVID-19 vaccination.

This CDR3 reads CASSDPWSTGELFF. CDR3 sequence (DNA): TGTGCCAGCAGCGACCCATGGAGTACCGGGGAGCTGTTTTTT. The genes are TRBV7-9 and TRBJ2-2; D is undetermined. The germline gives CDR1 SEHNR, CDR2 FQNEAQ (reference sequence). Trimming took off 5 bases at V and 5 bases at J, with 12 bases between the two ends. This CDR3 region has 14 residues.